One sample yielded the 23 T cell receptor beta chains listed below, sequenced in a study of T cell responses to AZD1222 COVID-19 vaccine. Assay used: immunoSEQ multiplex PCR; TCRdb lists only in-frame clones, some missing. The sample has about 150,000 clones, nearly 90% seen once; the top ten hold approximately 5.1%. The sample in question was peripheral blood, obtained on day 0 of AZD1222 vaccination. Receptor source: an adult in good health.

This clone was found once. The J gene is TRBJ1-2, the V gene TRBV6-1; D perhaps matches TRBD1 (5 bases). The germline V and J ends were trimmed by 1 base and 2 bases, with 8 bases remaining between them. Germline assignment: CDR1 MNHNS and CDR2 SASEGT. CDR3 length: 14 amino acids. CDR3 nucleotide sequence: TGTGCCAGCAGTGAAGTGAACAGGAACTATGGCTACACCTTC. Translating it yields CASSEVNRNYGYTF.

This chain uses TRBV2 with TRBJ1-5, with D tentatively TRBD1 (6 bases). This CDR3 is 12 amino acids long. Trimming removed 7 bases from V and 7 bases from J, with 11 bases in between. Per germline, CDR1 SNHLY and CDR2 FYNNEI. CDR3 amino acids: CASNRAGQPQHF. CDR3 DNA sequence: TGTGCCAGCAACAGGGCAGGCCAGCCCCAGCATTTT.

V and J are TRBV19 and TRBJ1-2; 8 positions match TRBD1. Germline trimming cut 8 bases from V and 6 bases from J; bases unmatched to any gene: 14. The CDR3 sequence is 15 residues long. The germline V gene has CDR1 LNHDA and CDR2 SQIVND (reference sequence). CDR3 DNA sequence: TGTGCCAGTCGTAGACGGGGGCAGGGGGCGCATGGCTACACCTTC. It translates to CASRRRGQGAHGYTF.

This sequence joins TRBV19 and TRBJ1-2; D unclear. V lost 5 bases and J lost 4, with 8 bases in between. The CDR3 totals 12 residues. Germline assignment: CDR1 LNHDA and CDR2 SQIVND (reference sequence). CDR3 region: CASSQSRYGYTF. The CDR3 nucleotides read TGTGCCAGTAGTCAGAGCCGCTATGGCTACACCTTC. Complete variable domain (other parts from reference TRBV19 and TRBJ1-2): DGGITQSPKYLFRKEGQNVTLSCEQNLNHDAMYWYRQDPGQGLRLIYYSQIVNDFQKGDIAEGYSVSREKKESFPLTVTSAQKNPTAFYLCASSQSRYGYTFGSGTRLTVV.

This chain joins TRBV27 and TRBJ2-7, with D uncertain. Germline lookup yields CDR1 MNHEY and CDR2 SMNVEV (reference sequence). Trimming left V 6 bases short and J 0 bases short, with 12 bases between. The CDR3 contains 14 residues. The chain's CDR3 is CASSRGRASYEQYF. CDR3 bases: TGTGCCAGCAGCCGCGGTAGGGCCTCCTACGAGCAGTACTTC.

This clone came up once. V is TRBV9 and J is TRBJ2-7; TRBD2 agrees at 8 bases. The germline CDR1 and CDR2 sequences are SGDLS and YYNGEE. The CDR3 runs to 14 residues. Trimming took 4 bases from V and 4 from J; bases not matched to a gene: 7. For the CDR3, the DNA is TGTGCCAGCAGCCCTCGCTCTAGCGGGTACGAGCAGTACTTC. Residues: CASSPRSSGYEQYF.

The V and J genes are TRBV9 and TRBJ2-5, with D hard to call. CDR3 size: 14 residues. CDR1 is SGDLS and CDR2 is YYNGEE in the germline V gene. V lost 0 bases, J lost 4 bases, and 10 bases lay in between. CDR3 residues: CASSVGGRRETQYF. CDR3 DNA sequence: TGTGCCAGCAGCGTAGGAGGCCGGAGAGAGACCCAGTACTTC. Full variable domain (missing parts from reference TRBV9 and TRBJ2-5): DSGVTQTPKHLITATGQRVTLRCSPRSGDLSVYWYQQSLDQGLQFLIQYYNGEERAKGNILERFSAQQFPDLHSELNLSSLELGDSALYFCASSVGGRRETQYFGPGTRLLVL.

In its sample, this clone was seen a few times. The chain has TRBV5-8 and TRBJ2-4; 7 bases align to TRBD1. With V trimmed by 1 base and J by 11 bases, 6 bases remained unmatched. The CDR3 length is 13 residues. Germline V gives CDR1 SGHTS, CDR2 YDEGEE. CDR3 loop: CASSLRGGDFQYF. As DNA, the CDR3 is TGTGCCAGCAGCTTGCGAGGGGGCGACTTTCAGTACTTC.

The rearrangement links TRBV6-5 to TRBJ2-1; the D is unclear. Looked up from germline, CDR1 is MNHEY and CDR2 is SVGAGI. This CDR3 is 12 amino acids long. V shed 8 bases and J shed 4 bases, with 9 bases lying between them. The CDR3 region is CASGGRYNEQFF. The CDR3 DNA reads TGTGCCAGCGGCGGACGGTACAATGAGCAGTTCTTC.

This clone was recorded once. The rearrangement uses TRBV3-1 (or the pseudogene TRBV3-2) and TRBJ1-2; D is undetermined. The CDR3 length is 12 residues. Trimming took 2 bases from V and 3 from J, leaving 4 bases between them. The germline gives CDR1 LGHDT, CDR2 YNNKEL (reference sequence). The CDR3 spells CASSQKHYGYTF. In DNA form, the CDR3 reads TGTGCCAGCAGCCAAAAACACTATGGCTACACCTTC.

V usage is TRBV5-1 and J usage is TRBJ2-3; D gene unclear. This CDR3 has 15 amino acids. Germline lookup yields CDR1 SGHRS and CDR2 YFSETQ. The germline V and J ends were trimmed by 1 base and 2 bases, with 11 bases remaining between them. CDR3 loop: CASSLWRSATDTQYF. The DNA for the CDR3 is TGCGCCAGCAGCTTGTGGAGAAGCGCCACAGATACGCAGTATTTT. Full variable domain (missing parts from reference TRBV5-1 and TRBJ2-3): KAGVTQTPRYLIKTRGQQVTLSCSPISGHRSVSWYQQTPGQGLQFLFEYFSETQRNKGNFPGRFSGRQFSNSRSEMNVSTLELGDSALYLCASSLWRSATDTQYFGPGTRLTVL.

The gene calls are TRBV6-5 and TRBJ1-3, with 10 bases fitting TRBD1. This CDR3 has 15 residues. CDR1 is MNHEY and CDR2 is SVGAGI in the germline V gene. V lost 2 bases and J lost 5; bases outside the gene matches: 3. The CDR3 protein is CASSYRQGARNTIYF. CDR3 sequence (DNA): TGTGCCAGCAGTTACCGACAGGGGGCCCGAAACACCATATATTTT.

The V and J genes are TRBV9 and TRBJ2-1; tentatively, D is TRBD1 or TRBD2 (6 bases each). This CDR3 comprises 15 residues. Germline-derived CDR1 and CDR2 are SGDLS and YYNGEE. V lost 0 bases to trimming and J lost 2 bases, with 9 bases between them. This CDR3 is CASSVGGDTYNEQFF. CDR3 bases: TGTGCCAGCAGCGTAGGGGGGGACACCTACAATGAGCAGTTCTTC.

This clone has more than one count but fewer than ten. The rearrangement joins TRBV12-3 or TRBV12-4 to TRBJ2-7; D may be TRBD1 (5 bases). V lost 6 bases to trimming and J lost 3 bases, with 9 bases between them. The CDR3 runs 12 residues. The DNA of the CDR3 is TGTGCCAGCAGCCGACAGCACTACGAGCAGTACTTC. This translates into CASSRQHYEQYF.

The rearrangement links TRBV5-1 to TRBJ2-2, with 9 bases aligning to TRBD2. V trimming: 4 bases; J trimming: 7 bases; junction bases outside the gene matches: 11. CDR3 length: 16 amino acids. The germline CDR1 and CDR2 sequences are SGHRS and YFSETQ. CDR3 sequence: CASSREASGKHGELFF. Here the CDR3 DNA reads TGCGCCAGCAGCCGGGAGGCTAGCGGGAAGCACGGGGAGCTGTTTTTT.

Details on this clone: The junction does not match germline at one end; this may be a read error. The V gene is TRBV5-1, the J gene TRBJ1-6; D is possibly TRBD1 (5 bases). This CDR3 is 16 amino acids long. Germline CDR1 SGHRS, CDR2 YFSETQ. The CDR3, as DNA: TGCGCCAGCAGCTTGGGACCGCAGGGTGCGAATTCGCCCCTCCACTTT. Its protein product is CASSLGPQGANSPLHF.

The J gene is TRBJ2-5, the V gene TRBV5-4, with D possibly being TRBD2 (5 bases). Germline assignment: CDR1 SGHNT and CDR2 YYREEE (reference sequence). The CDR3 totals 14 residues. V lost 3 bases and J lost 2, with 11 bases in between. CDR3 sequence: CASSSKRLQETQYF. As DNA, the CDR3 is TGTGCCAGCAGCTCCAAGCGGTTACAAGAGACCCAGTACTTC.

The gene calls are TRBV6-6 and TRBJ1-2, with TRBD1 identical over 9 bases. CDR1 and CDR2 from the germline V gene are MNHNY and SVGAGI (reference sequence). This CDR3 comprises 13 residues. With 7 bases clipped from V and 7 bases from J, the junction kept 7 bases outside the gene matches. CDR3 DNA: TGTGCCAGCAAACAACCGACAGGGGGTGGCTACACCTTC. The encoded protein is CASKQPTGGGYTF.

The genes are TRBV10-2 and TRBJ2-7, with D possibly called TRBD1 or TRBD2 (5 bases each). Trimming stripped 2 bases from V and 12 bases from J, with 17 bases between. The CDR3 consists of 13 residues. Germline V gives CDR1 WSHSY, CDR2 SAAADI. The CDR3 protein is CASSEGTPTQLYF. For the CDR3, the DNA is TGCGCCAGCAGTGAGGGGACCCCCACTCAACTGTACTTC.

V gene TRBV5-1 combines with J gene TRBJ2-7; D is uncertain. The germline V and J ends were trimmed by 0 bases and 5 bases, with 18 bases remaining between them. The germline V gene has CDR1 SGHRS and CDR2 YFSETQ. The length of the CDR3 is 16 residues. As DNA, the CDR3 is TGCGCCAGCAGCTTGGGGCGAAGGGCCCAGGTCAACGAGCAGTACTTC. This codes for CASSLGRRAQVNEQYF.

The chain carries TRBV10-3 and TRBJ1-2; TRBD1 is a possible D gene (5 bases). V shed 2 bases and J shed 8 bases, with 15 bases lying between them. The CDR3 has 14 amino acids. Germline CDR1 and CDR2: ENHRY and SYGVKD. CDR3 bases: TGTGCCATCAGTGAGCGAGGCAGGGAGGCGGGCTACACCTTC. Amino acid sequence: CAISERGREAGYTF.

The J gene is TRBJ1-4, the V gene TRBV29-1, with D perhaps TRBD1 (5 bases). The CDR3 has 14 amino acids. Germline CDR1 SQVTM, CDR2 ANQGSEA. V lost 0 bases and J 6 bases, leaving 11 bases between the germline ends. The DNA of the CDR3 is TGCAGCGTTGAAGATACAGGCAGGGATGAAAAACTGTTTTTT. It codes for CSVEDTGRDEKLFF.

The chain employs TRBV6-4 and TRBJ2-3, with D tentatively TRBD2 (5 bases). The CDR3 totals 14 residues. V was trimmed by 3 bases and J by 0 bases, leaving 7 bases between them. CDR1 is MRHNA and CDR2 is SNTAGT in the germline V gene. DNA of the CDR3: TGTGCCAGCAGTGAGAGGACTAGCACAGATACGCAGTATTTT. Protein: CASSERTSTDTQYF.